The 18 T cell receptor beta chains given below trace back to one sample, sequenced in a study of shared clonotypes between healthy human individuals. Sequenced by immunoSEQ multiplex PCR; TCRdb stores in-frame clones only, minus some. The table lists around 2,000,000 clones, under 95% of them singletons. Cells designated naive CD8 were CD45RO-negative and were positively selected for CCR7, with terminally differentiated effector memory CD45RA+ cells excluded. The sequenced sample was naive CD8+ T cells from PBMCs. The receptor set was obtained from a man between 18 and 29 years old in good health. Some clones in this sample may be carry-over from other donors' samples.

This sequence joins TRBV9 and TRBJ2-2; perhaps TRBD2 as D (5 bases). In germline, CDR1 is SGDLS, CDR2 YYNGEE. Deletions cut 3 bases from V and 6 bases from J, with 15 bases between. The CDR3 has 15 amino acids. This CDR3 is CASSGGETVAGELFF. DNA for the CDR3: TGTGCCAGCAGCGGGGGAGAGACCGTGGCCGGGGAGCTGTTTTTT.

V and J are TRBV5-1 and TRBJ2-7; D unresolved. V dropped 5 bases and J dropped 6 bases, with 24 bases sitting between them. The germline V gene encodes CDR1 SGHRS and CDR2 YFSETQ. The CDR3 length is 16 residues. CDR3 DNA: TGCGCCAGCAGTAAACGAATCCTAGAGGACCTCCGCGAGCAGTACTTC. Protein: CASSKRILEDLREQYF.

The V and J genes are TRBV5-1 and TRBJ2-3; TRBD2 agrees at 12 bases. J lost 4 bases, V lost 1 base, and 4 bases had no gene match. The germline gives CDR1 SGHRS, CDR2 YFSETQ. The CDR3 consists of 16 residues. DNA of the CDR3: TGCGCCAGCAGCTTGACTAGCGGGAGGAGGGCAGATACGCAGTATTTT. It codes for CASSLTSGRRADTQYF.

The J gene is TRBJ2-5, the V gene TRBV19; weak D call: TRBD2 (7 bases). Deletions cut 7 bases from V and 5 bases from J, with 14 bases between. The CDR3 covers 13 residues. The germline CDR1 and CDR2 sequences are LNHDA and SQIVND (reference sequence). CDR3 nucleotide sequence: TGTGCCAGTACCCCAAGGGGGGGCGAGACCCAGTACTTC. Its translation: CASTPRGGETQYF.

The chain uses TRBV19 and TRBJ1-3, with no clear D. Between the trimmed V and J ends, which lost 8 bases and 0 bases, there was a span of 8 bases. There are 13 residues in the CDR3. Germline V gene sequence: CDR1 LNHDA, CDR2 SQIVND (reference sequence). The CDR3 is CASSAFSGNTIYF. In nucleotides, the CDR3 is TGTGCCAGTTCGGCGTTCTCTGGAAACACCATATATTTT.

The rearrangement joins TRBV6-6 to TRBJ1-4, with D possibly TRBD1 on 5 matching bases. Trimming shortened V by 1 base and J by 12 bases, and 15 bases separated the two germline ends. In germline, CDR1 is MNHNY, CDR2 SVGAGI (reference sequence). CDR3 length: 14 amino acids. The CDR3 protein is CASSYFRESGELFF. For the CDR3, the DNA is TGTGCCAGCAGTTACTTCAGGGAGTCGGGGGAACTGTTTTTT.

V usage is TRBV28 and J usage is TRBJ1-1; 12 bases agree with TRBD1. The CDR3 loop spans 18 amino acids. The trim removed 5 bases at V and 2 bases at J, leaving 12 bases unmatched. CDR1 MDHEN and CDR2 SYDVKM come from the germline V gene. CDR3 protein: CASSPRPGQGATNTEAFF. DNA for the CDR3: TGTGCCAGCAGTCCACGACCGGGACAGGGGGCTACAAACACTGAAGCTTTCTTT.

The gene calls are TRBV6-6 and TRBJ1-2; the D gene is possibly TRBD1 (5 bases). V lost 9 bases, J lost 8 bases, and 16 bases lay in between. Per the germline V gene, CDR1 is MNHNY and CDR2 is SVGAGI (reference sequence). The length of the CDR3 is 12 residues. CDR3 amino acids: CASGGTIVGYTF. The CDR3 DNA sequence: TGTGCCAGTGGGGGGACCATCGTGGGCTACACCTTC.

About this clone: Different DNA sequences within this sample yield the same CDR3. This chain uses TRBV15 with TRBJ1-1; D remains ambiguous. Trimming took off 1 base at V and 2 bases at J, with 5 bases between the two ends. The CDR3 is 13 amino acids. Germline CDR1 is LNHNV and CDR2 is YYDKDF (reference sequence). CDR3 sequence (DNA): TGTGCCACCAGCAGAGCGTCCAACACTGAAGCTTTCTTT. It encodes CATSRASNTEAFF.

The rearrangement joins TRBV28 to TRBJ2-4, with D possibly being TRBD1 (5 bases). The germline V gene has CDR1 MDHEN and CDR2 SYDVKM. V lost 2 bases and J 3 bases, leaving 17 bases between the germline ends. This CDR3 spans 17 amino acids. The CDR3 protein is CASSLRWGSGVKNIQYF. The CDR3 DNA follows: TGTGCCAGCAGTTTAAGGTGGGGCTCTGGTGTCAAAAACATTCAGTACTTC.

V gene TRBV29-1 combines with J gene TRBJ2-7; 14 positions agree with TRBD2. The V and J ends lost 2 bases and 6 bases, in that order; junction bases with no gene match: 3. The germline gives CDR1 SQVTM, CDR2 ANQGSEA. This CDR3 is 14 amino acids long. The DNA for the CDR3 is TGCAGCGTTGAAATCGGGACTAGCGGGGGCGAGCAGTACTTC. Protein: CSVEIGTSGGEQYF.

CDR3 nucleotide sequence: TGTGCCAGCAGCTTAAGGGGGAATGAAAAACTGTTTTTT. Amino acids: CASSLRGNEKLFF. The V call is TRBV7-9, the J call TRBJ1-4; D perhaps matches TRBD1 (6 bases). There are 13 residues in the CDR3. V was trimmed by 2 bases and J by 5 bases, leaving 6 bases between them. CDR1 and CDR2 from the germline V gene are SEHNR and FQNEAQ (reference sequence).

This chain links TRBV7-9 with TRBJ2-3; 11 nucleotides match TRBD2. There are 17 residues in the CDR3. The ends lost 1 base at V and 6 bases at J; junction bases unmatched: 9. In germline, CDR1 is SEHNR, CDR2 FQNEAQ (reference sequence). CDR3 nucleotide sequence: TGTGCCAGCAGCTTAGGTGCTAGCGGGAGGAGTAGGGATACGCAGTATTTT. It encodes CASSLGASGRSRDTQYF.

About this clone itself: At the DNA level, this CDR3 is encoded by other sequences in the same sample as well. The V gene is TRBV28, the J gene TRBJ1-3; D is unclear. The CDR3 spans 12 residues. Germline values: CDR1 MDHEN, CDR2 SYDVKM. Deletions cut 3 bases from V and 4 bases from J, with 4 bases between. The CDR3 reads CASSLSGNTIYF. The DNA of the CDR3 is TGTGCCAGCAGTTTGTCCGGAAACACCATATATTTT.

CDR3: CASSLYQGTSGRYRENEQFF. In DNA form, the CDR3 reads TGTGCCAGCAGTTTATATCAGGGGACTAGCGGGAGATATAGGGAGAATGAGCAGTTCTTC. The chain couples TRBV27 to TRBJ2-1; 14 bases map to TRBD2. The CDR3 runs to 20 residues. V was clipped by 1 base and J by 7 bases; unmatched bases: 15. From germline, CDR1 is MNHEY and CDR2 SMNVEV (reference sequence).

The rearrangement links TRBV7-5 to TRBJ2-5. TRBV7-5 is annotated as a pseudogene. CDR3 length: 12 amino acids. The CDR3 coding sequence is TGTGCCAGCTCCTCCAACCAAGAGACCCAGTACTTC. Translating it yields CASSSNQETQYF.

The rearrangement uses TRBV28 and TRBJ2-4; the D is unclear. The length of the CDR3 is 15 residues. V gave up 5 bases and J gave up 1 base, with 12 bases separating them. The germline CDR1 and CDR2 sequences are MDHEN and SYDVKM. The DNA of the CDR3 is TGTGCCAGCAGTCCCCGCTACAATGCCAAAAACATTCAGTACTTC. Amino acids: CASSPRYNAKNIQYF.

About this clone itself: This CDR3 is also generated by other DNA sequences in the sample. V and J are TRBV28 and TRBJ2-7; a possible D gene is TRBD1 (6 bases). Germline loops: CDR1 MDHEN, CDR2 SYDVKM. The CDR3 consists of 13 residues. The germline V and J ends were trimmed by 5 bases and 4 bases, with 12 bases remaining between them. The CDR3 loop is CASSPVRGYEQYF. The CDR3 coding sequence is TGTGCCAGCAGTCCCGTCAGGGGTTACGAGCAGTACTTC. The entire variable domain, with the rest obtained from reference TRBV28 and TRBJ2-7, is as follows: DVKVTQSSRYLVKRTGEKVFLECVQDMDHENMFWYRQDPGLGLRLIYFSYDVKMKEKGDIPEGYSVSREKKERFSLILESASTNQTSMYLCASSPVRGYEQYFGPGTRLTVT.